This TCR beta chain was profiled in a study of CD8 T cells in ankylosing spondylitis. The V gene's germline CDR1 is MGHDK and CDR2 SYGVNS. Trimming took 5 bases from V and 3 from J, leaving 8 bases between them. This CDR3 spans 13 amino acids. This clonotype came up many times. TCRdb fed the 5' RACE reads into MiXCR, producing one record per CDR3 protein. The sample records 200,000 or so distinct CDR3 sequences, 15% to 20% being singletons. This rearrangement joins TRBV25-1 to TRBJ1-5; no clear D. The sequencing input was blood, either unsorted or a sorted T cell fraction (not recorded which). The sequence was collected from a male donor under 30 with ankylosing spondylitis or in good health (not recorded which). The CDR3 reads CASSPGNNQPQHF. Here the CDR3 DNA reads TGTGCCAGCAGTCCGGGGAACAATCAGCCCCAGCATTTT.